This T cell receptor beta chain was profiled in a study of CD8 T cells in ankylosing spondylitis. Findings and limits, study-wide: Researchers reportedly found disease-linked clones significantly enriched in matched ankylosing spondylitis synovial fluid. Made up of eight highly homologous variants, a TCR beta motif appeared characteristic of ankylosing spondylitis blood.

The germline CDR1 and CDR2 sequences are MDHEN and SYDVKM. The CDR3 contains 14 residues. Trimming pared 8 bases from V and 3 bases from J, leaving 17 bases between. Note on this clonotype: Its target is not known.

MiXCR, applied by TCRdb to the 5' RACE reads, yields one record per CDR3 protein. The sample shows 650,000 to 800,000 distinct CDR3 sequences, roughly 20% of them seen only once. The chain couples TRBV28 to TRBJ2-7; D gene unclear. The TCR was taken from a male donor with ankylosing spondylitis. The material sequenced was blood, either unsorted or a sorted T cell fraction (not recorded which). CDR3 nucleotide sequence: TGTGCCAGCGCCTCCACCCTAAGACACTACGAGCAGTACTTC. Its translation: CASASTLRHYEQYF.